Below, 18 T cell receptor beta chains from the same sample are listed, as sequenced in a study of T cells expressing NK-cell markers (dated by TCRdb to 2019 to 2021). Library preparation was by 5' RACE. The sequencer was an Illumina HiSeq 2000. With the reads reprocessed by TCRdb, a single entry stands for each CDR3 protein sequence and no DNA is reported. This specimen's table enumerates about 550,000 distinct CDR3 sequences. Of the sample, roughly 3.6% is held by the ten largest clones. Source material: blood T cells: a sorted CD56 or NKG2C T cell subset, CD4+ or CD8+ T cells, or bulk PBMC T cells (not recorded which). These receptors came from a man in his late teens or twenties in good health. Donor details come from another sample of the same person, matched by shared clones.

This chain uses TRBV10-3 with TRBJ2-2. The CDR3 is made up of 13 amino acids. The germline CDR1 and CDR2 sequences are ENHRY and SYGVKD. CDR3 amino acids: CAISVFKTGELFF.

The chain employs TRBV29-1 and TRBJ2-3; TCRdb's D gene call, TRBD1, goes unchecked for lack of DNA. There are 13 residues in the CDR3. Germline CDR1 reads SQVTM; CDR2 reads ANQGSEA. The CDR3 sequence: CSVGAIIIDTQYF.

The genes are TRBV28 and TRBJ2-7; the TCRdb D gene call, TRBD1, has no DNA to confirm it. The CDR3 contains 15 residues. The germline CDR1 and CDR2 sequences are MDHEN and SYDVKM. The CDR3 sequence: CASLPQGGGLSEQYF.

V gene TRBV10-3 combines with J gene TRBJ2-3. The CDR3 has 14 amino acids. Germline CDR1 is ENHRY and CDR2 is SYGVKD. The CDR3 loop is CAISEGKSADTQYF.

V and J are TRBV7-6 and TRBJ2-1; TCRdb reports TRBD2, a call that lacks DNA to check it against. The CDR3 contains 18 residues. Germline V gives CDR1 SGHVS, CDR2 FNYEAQ. This chain's CDR3 is CASSLALGREGQGNEQFF. Full variable domain (rest looked up from reference TRBV7-6 and TRBJ2-1): GAGVSQSPRYKVTKRGQDVALRCDPISGHVSLYWYRQALGQGPEFLTYFNYEAQQDKSGLPNDRFSAERPEGSISTLTIQRTEQRDSAMYRCASSLALGREGQGNEQFFGPGTRLTVL.

The chain links TRBV27 to TRBJ2-5; lacking DNA, the TRBD1 call made by TCRdb goes unchecked. The germline CDR1 and CDR2 sequences are MNHEY and SMNVEV (reference sequence). This CDR3 is 16 amino acids long. The chain's CDR3 is CASSFFGTGLQETQYF.

The chain couples TRBV27 to TRBJ2-1; TCRdb selects TRBD2, and the lack of DNA leaves this call unchecked. The CDR3 contains 16 residues. Germline lookup yields CDR1 MNHEY and CDR2 SMNVEV (reference sequence). The CDR3 reads CASRQPGGRPYNEQFF.

The V call is TRBV21-1, the J call TRBJ1-3. TRBV21-1 is reported as a pseudogene. The CDR3 has 15 amino acids. The CDR3 spells CASSLARPPGNTIYF.

The rearrangement joins TRBV29-1 to TRBJ1-2; there is no DNA to check the TCRdb D call of TRBD1. The length of the CDR3 is 11 residues. Per the germline V gene, CDR1 is SQVTM and CDR2 is ANQGSEA. This CDR3 is CSTGIGLGYTF.

The chain carries TRBV11-2 and TRBJ1-4. The germline V gene encodes CDR1 SGHAT and CDR2 FQNNGV. The CDR3 is 12 amino acids. CDR3 in amino acids: CASSLGLEKLFF.

The J gene is TRBJ2-4, the V gene TRBV15; TCRdb names TRBD1, which stays unverified in the absence of DNA. The CDR3 is 16 residues long. Germline loops: CDR1 LNHNV, CDR2 YYDKDF (reference sequence). CDR3 amino acids: CATSRAKGMAKNIQYF.

The CDR3 reads CASRRHGQASYEQYF. This chain joins TRBV12-3 or TRBV12-4 and TRBJ2-7; no DNA is available, so the TRBD1 call from TCRdb remains unchecked. This CDR3 has 15 amino acids.

This chain joins TRBV4-3 and TRBJ2-2; the D gene TCRdb calls, TRBD2, cannot be checked with no DNA. This CDR3 comprises 17 residues. Germline lookup yields CDR1 LGHNA and CDR2 YSLEER. CDR3 sequence: CASRRVQAGGPTGELFF.

The J gene is TRBJ2-3, the V gene TRBV19; TCRdb indicates TRBD1, and absent DNA this call remains unverified. Germline CDR1 and CDR2: LNHDA and SQIVND (reference sequence). There are 15 residues in the CDR3. CDR3 region: CASSPGTVLPGTQYF.

This chain joins TRBV29-1 and TRBJ2-7; TCRdb's D call, TRBD2, is unchecked because there is no DNA. CDR1 is SQVTM, CDR2 ANQGSEA, per germline. The CDR3 sequence is 15 residues long. This CDR3 reads CSVKGLVGVSYEQYF.

The CDR3 protein is CASSFTAFNSPLHF. The chain is built from TRBV6-1 and TRBJ1-6. The CDR3 sequence is 14 residues long. CDR1 is MNHNS, CDR2 SASEGT, per germline.

The V and J genes are TRBV15 and TRBJ2-6; TCRdb designates TRBD2, a call that cannot be tested without DNA. The CDR3 extends over 18 amino acids. Germline V gene data show CDR1 as LNHNV and CDR2 as YYDKDF (reference sequence). The CDR3 spells CATSRAGLAGAGANVLTF.

CDR3 loop: CASTGQKETQYF. The chain has TRBV28 and TRBJ2-5; the TCRdb call, TRBD2, lacks DNA for checking. The CDR3 contains 12 residues. The germline gives CDR1 MDHEN, CDR2 SYDVKM.